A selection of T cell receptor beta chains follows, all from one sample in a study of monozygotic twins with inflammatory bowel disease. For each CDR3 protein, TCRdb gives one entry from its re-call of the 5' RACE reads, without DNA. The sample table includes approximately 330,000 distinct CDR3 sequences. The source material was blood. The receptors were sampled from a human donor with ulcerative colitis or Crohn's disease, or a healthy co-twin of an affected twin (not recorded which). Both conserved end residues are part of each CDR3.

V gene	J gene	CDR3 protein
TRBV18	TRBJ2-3	CASSLVTGSTDTQYF
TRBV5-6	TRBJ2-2	CASSFLSKATPNTGELFF
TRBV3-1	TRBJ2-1	CASSQGLAVPNEQFF
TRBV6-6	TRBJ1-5	CASTGGKDQPQHF
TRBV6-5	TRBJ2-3	CASGTEDTQYF
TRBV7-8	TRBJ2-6	CASSLAGVTGANVLTF
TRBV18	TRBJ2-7	CASSSRGPSYEQYF
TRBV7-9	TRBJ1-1	CASKRGRSEAFF
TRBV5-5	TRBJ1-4	CASSATGATNEKLFF
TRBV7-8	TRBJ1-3	CASSRSGSGNTIYF
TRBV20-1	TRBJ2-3	CSAPLAGPDTQYF
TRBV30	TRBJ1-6	CAWSFVGRYLPLHF
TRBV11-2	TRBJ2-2	CASSSLMGANTGELFF
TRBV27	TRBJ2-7	CASSFTSGALYEQYF
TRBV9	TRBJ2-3	CASSVAWTDTDTQYF
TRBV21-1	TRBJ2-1	CASSKWRGLSSYNEQFF
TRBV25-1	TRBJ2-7	CASSAPGADLSYEQYF
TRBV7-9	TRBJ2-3	CASSLTGFTDTQYF
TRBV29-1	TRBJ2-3	CSVPKPAADTQYF
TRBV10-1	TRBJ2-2	CASSESLRELFF
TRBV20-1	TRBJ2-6	CSAETRSGANVLTF
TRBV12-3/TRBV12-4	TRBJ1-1	CASSPGGAGGWDTEAFF
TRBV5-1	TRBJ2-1	CASSLASGGPNEQFF
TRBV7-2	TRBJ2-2	CASSLVHSGELFF